The rows below give T cell receptor beta chains drawn from one sample of a study of blood T cell repertoires in COVID-19. Repertoires were generated with immunoSEQ multiplex PCR, while TCRdb's copy carries only in-frame clones and drops some. The data show fewer than 250,000 clones, with 89% seen just once and under 7.5% held by the top ten. Specimen: peripheral blood. The origin of the receptors is a man aged 60 to 75 who had recovered from COVID-19. Both conserved end residues are part of each CDR3. The D gene is left open where the match is weak. Clone sizes are given selectively: once, few, many, or a class where the clone is expanded.

V gene,D gene,J gene,clone size,CDR3 protein,CDR3 DNA
TRBV7-7,-,TRBJ2-1,-,CASSLASSGGRFF,TGTGCCAGCAGCTTAGCTTCTTCGGGGGGCCGGTTCTTC
TRBV5-1,-,TRBJ1-4,few,CASSLEASPQRSEKLFF,TGCGCCAGCAGCTTGGAGGCCAGCCCCCAACGGAGTGAAAAACTGTTTTTT
TRBV6-2/TRBV6-3,-,TRBJ2-3,-,CASSLDGAPGTDTQYF,TGTGCCAGCAGCCTCGACGGAGCCCCAGGGACAGATACGCAGTATTTT
TRBV19,TRBD2,TRBJ2-5,-,CASSIWASGEETQYF,TGTGCCAGTAGTATATGGGCTAGCGGTGAAGAGACCCAGTACTTC
TRBV28,-,TRBJ2-6,-,CASSPPLTSRGANVLTF,TGTGCCAGCAGCCCACCCTTGACTTCTCGAGGGGCCAACGTCCTGACTTTC
TRBV7-8,-,TRBJ2-6,once,CASSPTPVAGANVLTF,TGTGCCAGCAGCCCGACACCTGTCGCTGGGGCCAACGTCCTGACTTTC
TRBV19,-,TRBJ1-5,-,CASSSGTSLWPQHF,TGTGCCAGTAGTTCCGGGACATCCCTATGGCCCCAGCATTTT
TRBV7-9,-,TRBJ1-3,-,CASSLSRSSGNTIYF,TGTGCCAGCAGCTTATCCCGGAGCTCTGGAAACACCATATATTTT
TRBV6-4,TRBD1,TRBJ1-2,few,CASSEGQGASDGYTF,TGTGCCAGCAGTGAAGGACAGGGGGCTTCGGATGGCTACACCTTC
TRBV9,TRBD2,TRBJ2-5,-,CASSVDGWGGETQYF,TGTGCCAGCAGCGTAGATGGCTGGGGGGGAGAGACCCAGTACTTC
TRBV6-5,TRBD1,TRBJ2-2,-,CASQGTGLNTGELFF,TGTGCCAGCCAGGGGACAGGGCTGAACACCGGGGAGCTGTTTTTT
TRBV5-4,-,TRBJ1-1,-,CASSPSLGGGGTEAFF,TGTGCCAGCAGCCCCTCCCTTGGGGGAGGGGGCACTGAAGCTTTCTTT
TRBV9,TRBD1,TRBJ2-5,-,CASSATSGTGGLKQETQYF,TGTGCCAGCAGCGCCACCTCCGGGACAGGGGGCTTAAAGCAAGAGACCCAGTACTTC
TRBV24-1,-,TRBJ1-2,-,CATSDAGTPRGGYTF,TGTGCCACCAGTGATGCCGGGACACCAAGAGGTGGCTACACCTTC
TRBV7-2,-,TRBJ2-7,-,CASSFVGGPNEQYF,TGTGCCAGCAGCTTCGTGGGGGGGCCGAACGAGCAGTACTTC
TRBV24-1,-,TRBJ2-5,few,CATSDSRSTQETQYF,TGTGCCACCAGTGATTCTCGGAGTACCCAAGAGACCCAGTACTTC
TRBV19,-,TRBJ2-3,-,CASRSGGTVPDTQYF,TGTGCCAGTCGCTCAGGAGGGACAGTCCCAGATACGCAGTATTTT
TRBV27,-,TRBJ1-2,few,CASRSVDYGYTF,TGTGCCAGCAGGTCGGTCGACTATGGCTACACCTTC
TRBV19,TRBD1,TRBJ2-7,-,CASSAQDRGYEQYF,TGTGCCAGTAGTGCTCAAGACAGGGGCTACGAGCAGTACTTC
TRBV18,-,TRBJ1-4,-,CASSGQINEKLFF,TGTGCCAGCTCCGGACAGATTAATGAAAAACTGTTTTTT
TRBV4-1,-,TRBJ1-5,-,CASSQAQARQPQHF,TGCGCCAGCAGCCAAGCACAGGCTCGTCAGCCCCAGCATTTT
TRBV10-3,-,TRBJ1-1,-,CAISERDMNTEAFF,TGTGCCATCAGTGAGAGGGACATGAACACTGAAGCTTTCTTT
TRBV9,-,TRBJ2-1,-,CASSPRPVNEQFF,TGTGCCAGCAGCCCTAGACCCGTCAATGAGCAGTTCTTC
TRBV19,-,TRBJ1-1,-,CASTYSLNTEAFF,TGTGCCAGTACCTATTCGCTTAACACTGAAGCTTTCTTT
TRBV4-3,TRBD1,TRBJ1-6,-,CASSTDRGNSPLHF,TGCGCCAGCAGCACGGACAGGGGAAATTCACCCCTCCACTTT
TRBV18,-,TRBJ2-5,-,CASSREETQYF,TGTGCCAGCTCACGGGAGGAGACCCAGTACTTC
TRBV9,TRBD2,TRBJ2-1,-,CASSPVIAGGYNEQFF,TGTGCCAGCAGCCCCGTAATAGCGGGGGGGTACAATGAGCAGTTCTTC
TRBV10-1,TRBD2,TRBJ2-1,once,CASRALAGERLYNEQFF,TGCGCCAGCAGAGCACTAGCGGGAGAGCGGCTTTACAATGAGCAGTTCTTC
TRBV6-2/TRBV6-3,-,TRBJ1-5,-,CASSLQYSNQPQHF,TGTGCCAGCAGCCTCCAGTATAGCAATCAGCCCCAGCATTTT
TRBV19,TRBD1,TRBJ1-2,-,CASSPGTGSGYTF,TGTGCCAGTAGCCCCGGGACAGGGAGTGGCTACACCTTC
TRBV27,TRBD1,TRBJ1-5,-,CASSSKTGGDQPQHF,TGTGCCAGCAGCTCGAAAACAGGGGGGGATCAGCCCCAGCATTTT
TRBV19,TRBD2,TRBJ2-3,-,CASSILAVGTDTQYF,TGTGCCAGTAGTATTCTAGCGGTTGGCACAGATACGCAGTATTTT
TRBV12-5,TRBD1,TRBJ2-2,few,CASGIPQGADGELFF,TGTGCTAGTGGTATCCCCCAGGGGGCCGACGGGGAGCTGTTTTTT
TRBV5-1,-,TRBJ2-5,-,CASSPHYQETQYF,TGCGCCAGCAGCCCCCATTACCAAGAGACCCAGTACTTC
TRBV12-3/TRBV12-4,-,TRBJ2-2,-,CASSFVVTGELFF,TGTGCCAGCAGTTTTGTAGTCACCGGGGAGCTGTTTTTT
TRBV9,TRBD1,TRBJ1-5,-,CASSEGTGDSNQPQHF,TGTGCCAGCAGCGAAGGGACAGGGGATAGCAATCAGCCCCAGCATTTT
TRBV18,-,TRBJ1-5,-,CASSTGRGNQPQHF,TGTGCCAGCTCAACCGGGAGGGGAAATCAGCCCCAGCATTTT
TRBV6-5,TRBD1,TRBJ2-7,-,CASSPDRWILGQYF,TGTGCCAGCAGTCCGGACAGGTGGATATTAGGGCAGTACTTC
TRBV9,TRBD1,TRBJ2-7,once,CASSVGQGVFYEQYF,TGTGCCAGCAGCGTAGGACAGGGGGTTTTCTACGAGCAGTACTTC
TRBV18,-,TRBJ2-2,-,CASSMTLNTGELFF,TGTGCCAGCTCCATGACACTGAACACCGGGGAGCTGTTTTTT
TRBV7-9,-,TRBJ1-5,-,CASSPAMGGNQPQHF,TGTGCCAGCAGCCCAGCGATGGGTGGCAATCAGCCCCAGCATTTT
TRBV6-1,TRBD2,TRBJ2-5,-,CASSVILAGAPGETQYF,TGTGCCAGCAGTGTTATTCTAGCGGGGGCCCCAGGGGAGACCCAGTACTTC
TRBV18,TRBD2,TRBJ2-3,-,CASSPSTAGGSDTQYF,TGTGCCAGCTCACCATCCACAGCGGGAGGGTCAGATACGCAGTATTTT
TRBV5-4,TRBD2,TRBJ2-3,-,CASSGQRRGAVDTQYF,TGTGCCAGCAGCGGACAGCGGCGGGGGGCCGTAGATACGCAGTATTTT
TRBV19,TRBD1,TRBJ2-7,-,CASSIDRGRAYEQYF,TGTGCCAGTAGTATAGACAGGGGGCGCGCCTACGAGCAGTACTTC
TRBV2,-,TRBJ2-5,once,CASSGQQQETQYF,TGTGCCAGCAGTGGACAGCAACAAGAGACCCAGTACTTC
TRBV7-2,TRBD1,TRBJ1-6,-,CASGTGVNSPLHF,TGTGCCAGCGGCACAGGGGTGAATTCACCCCTCCACTTT
TRBV7-8,TRBD2,TRBJ2-2,-,CASSFTSGHGTGELFF,TGTGCCAGCAGCTTTACTAGCGGGCACGGCACCGGGGAGCTGTTTTTT